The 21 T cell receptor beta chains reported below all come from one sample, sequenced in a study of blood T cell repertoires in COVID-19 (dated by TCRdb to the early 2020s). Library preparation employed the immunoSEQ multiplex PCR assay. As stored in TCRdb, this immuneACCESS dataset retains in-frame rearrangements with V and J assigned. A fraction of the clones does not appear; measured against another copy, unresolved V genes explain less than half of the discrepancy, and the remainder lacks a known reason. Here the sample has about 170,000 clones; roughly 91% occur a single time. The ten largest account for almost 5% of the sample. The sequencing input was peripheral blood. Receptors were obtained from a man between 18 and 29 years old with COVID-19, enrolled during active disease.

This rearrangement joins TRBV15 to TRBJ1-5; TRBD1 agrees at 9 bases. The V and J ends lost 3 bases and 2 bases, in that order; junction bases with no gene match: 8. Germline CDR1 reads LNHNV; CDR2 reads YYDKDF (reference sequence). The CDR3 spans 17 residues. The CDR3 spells CATSSQLQGAGNQPQHF. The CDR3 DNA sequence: TGTGCCACCAGCAGCCAGCTACAGGGGGCAGGCAATCAGCCCCAGCATTTT.

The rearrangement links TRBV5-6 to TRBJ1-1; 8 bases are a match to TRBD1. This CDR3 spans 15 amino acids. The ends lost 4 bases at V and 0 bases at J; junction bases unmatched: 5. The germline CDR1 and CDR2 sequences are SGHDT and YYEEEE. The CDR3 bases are TGTGCCAGCAGCCCGAGACAGGGGCTGAACACTGAAGCTTTCTTT. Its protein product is CASSPRQGLNTEAFF.

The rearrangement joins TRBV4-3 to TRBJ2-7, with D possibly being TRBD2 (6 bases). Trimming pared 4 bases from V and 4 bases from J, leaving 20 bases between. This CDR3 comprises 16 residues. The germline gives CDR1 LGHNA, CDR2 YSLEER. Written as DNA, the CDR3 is TGCGCCAGCAGCCCAATGCTCGGGAGAATCCTTTACGAGCAGTACTTC. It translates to CASSPMLGRILYEQYF.

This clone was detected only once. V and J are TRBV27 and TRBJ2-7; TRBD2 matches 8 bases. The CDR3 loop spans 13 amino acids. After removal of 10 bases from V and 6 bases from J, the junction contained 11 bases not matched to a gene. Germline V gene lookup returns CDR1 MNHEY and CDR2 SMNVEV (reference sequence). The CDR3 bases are TGTGCCACCGCCTTCGGGGGGGTTTCCGAGCAGTACTTC. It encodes CATAFGGVSEQYF.

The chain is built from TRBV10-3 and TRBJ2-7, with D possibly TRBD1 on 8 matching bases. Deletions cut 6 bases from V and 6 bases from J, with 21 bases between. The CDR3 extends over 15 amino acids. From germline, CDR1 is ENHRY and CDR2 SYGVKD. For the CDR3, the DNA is TGTGCCATCAGCGACCCAACAGGGGGAGGGTCCGAGCAGTACTTC. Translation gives CAISDPTGGGSEQYF.

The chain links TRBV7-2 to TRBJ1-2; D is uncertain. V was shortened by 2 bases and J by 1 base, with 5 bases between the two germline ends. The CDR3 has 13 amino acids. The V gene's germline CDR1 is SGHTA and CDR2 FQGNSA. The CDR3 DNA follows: TGTGCCAGCAGCTTAAACAGTAACTATGGCTACACCTTC. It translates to CASSLNSNYGYTF.

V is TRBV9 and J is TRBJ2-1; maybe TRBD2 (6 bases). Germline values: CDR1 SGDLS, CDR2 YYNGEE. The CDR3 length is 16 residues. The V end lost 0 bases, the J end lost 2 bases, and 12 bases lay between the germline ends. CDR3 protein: CASSVELAETYNEQFF. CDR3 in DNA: TGTGCCAGCAGCGTAGAACTAGCCGAGACCTACAATGAGCAGTTCTTC.

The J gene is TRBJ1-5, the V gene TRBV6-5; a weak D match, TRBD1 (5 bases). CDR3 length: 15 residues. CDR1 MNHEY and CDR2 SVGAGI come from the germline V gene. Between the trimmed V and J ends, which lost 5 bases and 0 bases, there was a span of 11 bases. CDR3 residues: CASSPTDISNQPQHF. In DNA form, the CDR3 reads TGTGCCAGCAGTCCGACAGACATTAGCAATCAGCCCCAGCATTTT.

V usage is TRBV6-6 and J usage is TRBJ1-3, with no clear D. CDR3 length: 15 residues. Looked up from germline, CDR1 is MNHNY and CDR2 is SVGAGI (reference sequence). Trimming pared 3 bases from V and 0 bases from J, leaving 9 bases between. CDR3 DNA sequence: TGTGCCAGCAGTTATGTGGTCAGCTCTGGAAACACCATATATTTT. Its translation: CASSYVVSSGNTIYF.

The CDR3 coding sequence is TGTGCCAGCAGCTCCACAGGGGACCACGAGCAGTACTTC. Amino acid sequence: CASSSTGDHEQYF. This sequence joins TRBV7-2 and TRBJ2-7; 7 bases map to TRBD1. The V and J ends lost 4 bases and 5 bases, in that order; junction bases with no gene match: 5. Germline assignment: CDR1 SGHTA and CDR2 FQGNSA. This CDR3 is built from 13 residues.

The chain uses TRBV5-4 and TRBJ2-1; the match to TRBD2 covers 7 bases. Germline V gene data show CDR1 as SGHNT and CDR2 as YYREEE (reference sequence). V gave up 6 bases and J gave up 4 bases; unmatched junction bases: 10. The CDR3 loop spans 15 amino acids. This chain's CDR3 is CASTSGEGGYNEQFF. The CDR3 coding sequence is TGTGCCAGCACCTCCGGGGAGGGAGGATACAATGAGCAGTTCTTC.

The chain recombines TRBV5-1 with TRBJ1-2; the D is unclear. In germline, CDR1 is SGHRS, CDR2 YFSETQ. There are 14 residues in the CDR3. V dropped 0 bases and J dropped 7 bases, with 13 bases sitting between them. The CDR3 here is CASSLAAGPVGYTF. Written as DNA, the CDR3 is TGCGCCAGCAGCTTGGCCGCGGGTCCCGTTGGCTACACCTTC.

As DNA, the CDR3 is TGTGCCAGCAGTGAAGCGCAGGGGAGCTATGGCTACACCTTC. Protein: CASSEAQGSYGYTF. This sequence joins TRBV6-1 and TRBJ1-2; TRBD1 is a possible D gene (6 bases). The CDR3 extends over 14 amino acids. The ends were cut back, 0 bases at V and 4 bases at J, with 9 bases in the middle. CDR1 and CDR2 from the germline V gene are MNHNS and SASEGT.

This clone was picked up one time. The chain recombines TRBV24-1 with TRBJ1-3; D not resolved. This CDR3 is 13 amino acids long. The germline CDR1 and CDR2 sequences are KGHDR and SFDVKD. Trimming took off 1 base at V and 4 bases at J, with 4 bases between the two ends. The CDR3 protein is CATSDFEGNTIYF. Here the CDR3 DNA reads TGTGCCACCAGTGATTTCGAGGGAAACACCATATATTTT.

The CDR3, as DNA: TGTGCCAGCAGTGAGGCTTTTGGCACCGGGGAGCTGTTTTTT. Its translation: CASSEAFGTGELFF. The chain employs TRBV28 and TRBJ2-2; D gene unclear. The CDR3 is 14 amino acids. Trimming pared 5 bases from V and 4 bases from J, leaving 11 bases between. Per the germline V gene, CDR1 is MDHEN and CDR2 is SYDVKM. The complete variable domain, with remaining parts taken from reference TRBV28 and TRBJ2-2, reads DVKVTQSSRYLVKRTGEKVFLECVQDMDHENMFWYRQDPGLGLRLIYFSYDVKMKEKGDIPEGYSVSREKKERFSLILESASTNQTSMYLCASSEAFGTGELFFGEGSRLTVL.

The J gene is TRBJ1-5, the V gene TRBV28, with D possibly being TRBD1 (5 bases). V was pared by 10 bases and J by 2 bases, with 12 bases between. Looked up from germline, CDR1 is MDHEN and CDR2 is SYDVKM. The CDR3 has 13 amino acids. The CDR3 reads CATFLTGNQPQHF. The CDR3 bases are TGTGCCACCTTCTTGACAGGCAATCAGCCCCAGCATTTT.

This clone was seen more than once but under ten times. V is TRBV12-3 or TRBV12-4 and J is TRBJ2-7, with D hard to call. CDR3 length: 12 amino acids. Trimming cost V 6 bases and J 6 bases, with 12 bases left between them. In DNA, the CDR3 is TGTGCCAGCAGGAGCGAGTCAATCGAGCAGTACTTC. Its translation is CASRSESIEQYF.

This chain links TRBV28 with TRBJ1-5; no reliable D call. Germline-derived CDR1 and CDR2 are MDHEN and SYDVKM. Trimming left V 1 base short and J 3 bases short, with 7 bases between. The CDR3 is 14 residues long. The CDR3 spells CASSLYSPNQPQHF. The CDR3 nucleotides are TGTGCCAGCAGTTTATACAGCCCCAATCAGCCCCAGCATTTT.

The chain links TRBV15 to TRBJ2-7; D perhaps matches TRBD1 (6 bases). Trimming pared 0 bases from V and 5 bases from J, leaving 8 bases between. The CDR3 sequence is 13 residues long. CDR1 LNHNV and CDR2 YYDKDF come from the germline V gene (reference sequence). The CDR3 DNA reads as TGTGCCACCAGCAGAGACAGGGGTCACGAGCAGTACTTC. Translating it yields CATSRDRGHEQYF.

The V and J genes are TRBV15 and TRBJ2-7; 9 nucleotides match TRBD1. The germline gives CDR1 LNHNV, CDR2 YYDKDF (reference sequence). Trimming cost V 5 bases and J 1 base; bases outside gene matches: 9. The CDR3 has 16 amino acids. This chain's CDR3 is CATSHTGTGSSYEQYF. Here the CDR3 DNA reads TGTGCCACCAGCCACACCGGGACAGGGAGTTCCTACGAGCAGTACTTC.

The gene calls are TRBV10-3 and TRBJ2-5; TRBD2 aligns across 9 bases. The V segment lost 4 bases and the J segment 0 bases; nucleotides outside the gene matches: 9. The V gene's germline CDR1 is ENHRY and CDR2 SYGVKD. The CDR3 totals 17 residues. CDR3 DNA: TGTGCCATCAGTGCGGTCGGCGGGAGGGCCTACCAAGAGACCCAGTACTTC. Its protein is CAISAVGGRAYQETQYF.